The following is a TCR beta chain sequence with its context. These data belong to a study of blood T cell repertoires in COVID-19. On the study more broadly: Whether acute or convalescent, the COVID-19 samples came from the United States, Italy and Spain. The analysed material was cDNA or gDNA that came from T cells, B-cell-depleted T cells, or PBMCs.

Some clones are missing from TCRdb's copy, which holds only in-frame ones; the method was immunoSEQ multiplex PCR. The table records 200,000 to 250,000 clones, approximately 91% of them present only once. Germline-derived CDR1 and CDR2 are LGHDT and YNNKEL (reference sequence). The CDR3 spans 15 residues. V dropped 3 bases and J dropped 2; count of bases not matched to a gene: 5. V is TRBV3-1 (or the pseudogene TRBV3-2) and J is TRBJ2-3; 7 bases are shared with TRBD1. Sequencing was performed on peripheral blood. The clonotype was recovered from an older woman with acute or convalescent COVID-19. The CDR3 DNA reads as TGTGCCAGCAGCCATGGACAGGAGTACACAGATACGCAGTATTTT. It yields the protein CASSHGQEYTDTQYF.